Shown below are 9 T cell receptor beta chains from a single sample sequenced in a study of cytomegalovirus exposure and HLA in healthy donors. The PCR employed 60 Vbeta primers together with 13 Jbeta primers. Only in-frame clones appear in the TCRdb table, and some are missing; sequencing was by immunoSEQ multiplex PCR. The profile covers about 200,000 clones, with approximately 80% appearing a single time and approximately 14% taken by the ten largest. What was sequenced was PBMCs. Receptors originate from a woman in her twenties or thirties in good health and CMV-seropositive.

The V gene is TRBV5-5, the J gene TRBJ1-5; the D gene is possibly TRBD1 (5 bases). This CDR3 region has 14 residues. Germline values: CDR1 SGHKS, CDR2 YYEKEE (reference sequence). Trimming removed 2 bases from V and 7 bases from J, with 13 bases in between. The CDR3 spells CASSFNQGNQPQHF. CDR3 in DNA: TGTGCCAGCAGCTTTAACCAGGGTAACCAGCCCCAGCATTTT.

The chain has TRBV30 and TRBJ2-1; 8 positions match TRBD2. With 3 bases clipped from V and 4 bases from J, the junction kept 5 bases outside the gene matches. CDR1 and CDR2 (germline): GTSNPN, SVGIG (reference sequence). There are 14 residues in the CDR3. CDR3 region: CAWRTSGPYNEQFF. CDR3 DNA sequence: TGTGCCTGGAGAACTAGCGGACCTTACAATGAGCAGTTCTTC.

This clone was seen a single time. The genes are TRBV18 and TRBJ2-7, with D hard to call. This CDR3 spans 13 amino acids. Trimming removed 0 bases at V and 4 bases at J, with 7 bases between. Germline-derived CDR1 and CDR2 are KGHSH and LQKENI. The CDR3 sequence: CASSPPVSYEQYF. The CDR3 DNA reads TGTGCCAGCTCACCACCCGTTTCGTACGAGCAGTACTTC.

This chain connects TRBV4-1 to TRBJ2-3; 7 nucleotides match TRBD2. The CDR3 covers 16 residues. The trim removed 0 bases at V and 4 bases at J, leaving 7 bases unmatched. CDR1 and CDR2 from the germline V gene are MGHRA and YSYEKL. CDR3 residues: CASSQDYRGVSDTQYF. CDR3 nucleotide sequence: TGCGCCAGCAGCCAAGATTACCGGGGGGTGTCAGATACGCAGTATTTT.

V gene TRBV4-1 combines with J gene TRBJ2-6; D is perhaps TRBD1 (5 bases). Trimming shortened V by 4 bases and J by 0 bases, and 10 bases separated the two germline ends. The CDR3 extends over 16 amino acids. The germline V gene has CDR1 MGHRA and CDR2 YSYEKL. CDR3 in DNA: TGCGCCAGCAGCCCAGCTGGGGCCTCTGGGGCCAACGTCCTGACTTTC. This sequence encodes CASSPAGASGANVLTF.

This chain joins TRBV5-8 and TRBJ1-3; no definite D call. The CDR3 covers 15 residues. Germline CDR1 is SGHTS and CDR2 is YDEGEE. With 2 bases removed from V and 4 bases from J, the gap between germline ends came to 13 bases. CDR3 amino acids: CASSFWSAQGNTIYF. The CDR3 nucleotides read TGTGCCAGCAGCTTTTGGTCGGCACAGGGAAACACCATATATTTT.

This clone appeared once. V gene TRBV27 combines with J gene TRBJ1-1; no clear D gene. V dropped 5 bases and J dropped 1 base, with 11 bases sitting between them. The CDR3 length is 14 residues. Germline CDR1 is MNHEY and CDR2 is SMNVEV (reference sequence). The DNA for the CDR3 is TGTGCCAGCAGTATCCGGGTTTCGAACACTGAAGCTTTCTTT. It translates to CASSIRVSNTEAFF.

The chain joins TRBV19 to TRBJ2-4; D perhaps matches TRBD1 (5 bases). CDR1 is LNHDA and CDR2 is SQIVND in the germline V gene (reference sequence). The ends were cut back, 3 bases at V and 7 bases at J, with 13 bases in the middle. The CDR3 covers 14 residues. In DNA, the CDR3 is TGTGCCAGTAGTATCCAGGGTCAGGTGAACATTCAGTACTTC. It specifies CASSIQGQVNIQYF.

The genes are TRBV30 and TRBJ1-4; the D gene is possibly TRBD1 (5 bases). Germline V gene lookup returns CDR1 GTSNPN and CDR2 SVGIG (reference sequence). This CDR3 spans 13 amino acids. V lost 0 bases and J lost 8, with 10 bases in between. DNA of the CDR3: TGTGCCTGGAGTGTCAAGGGGTCGGAAAAACTGTTTTTT. It is translated as CAWSVKGSEKLFF.